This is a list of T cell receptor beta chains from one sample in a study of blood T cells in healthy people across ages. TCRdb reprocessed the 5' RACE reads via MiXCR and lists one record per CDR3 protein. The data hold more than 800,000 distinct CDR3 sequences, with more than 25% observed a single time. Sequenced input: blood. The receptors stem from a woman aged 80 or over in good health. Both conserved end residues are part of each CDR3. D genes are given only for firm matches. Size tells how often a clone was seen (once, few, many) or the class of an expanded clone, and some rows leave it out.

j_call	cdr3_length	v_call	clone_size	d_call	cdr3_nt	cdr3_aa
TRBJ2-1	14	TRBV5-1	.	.	TGCGCCAGCAGTCCGGGGATAAACTACAATGAGCAGTTCTTC	CASSPGINYNEQFF
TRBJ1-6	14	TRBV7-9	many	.	TGTGCCAGCAGCCCTGGTAGGGTACGGTCACCCCTCCACTTT	CASSPGRVRSPLHF
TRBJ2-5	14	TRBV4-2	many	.	TGTGCCAGCAGCCAAGAAAGGCGCCAAGAGACCCAGTACTTC	CASSQERRQETQYF
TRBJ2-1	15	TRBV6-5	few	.	TGTGCCAGCAGGAAAGACAGTGGTTCCTACAATGAGCAGTTCTTC	CASRKDSGSYNEQFF
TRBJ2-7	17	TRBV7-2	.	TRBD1	TGTGCCGGCAGCATCAATGGGGACAGGCGAGTTACCTACGAGCAGTACTTC	CAGSINGDRRVTYEQYF
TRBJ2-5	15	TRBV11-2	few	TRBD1	TGTGCCAGCAGCCCGAGGGACAGTGTACAAGAGACCCAGTACTTC	CASSPRDSVQETQYF
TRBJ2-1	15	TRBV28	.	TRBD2	TGTGCCAGCAGTACCTCCATAGCGGGACACAATGAGCAGTTCTTC	CASSTSIAGHNEQFF
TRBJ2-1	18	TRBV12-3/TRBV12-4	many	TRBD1	TGTGCCAGCAGTTTGAGGGACAGGGGCCCTCGCTCCTACAATGAGCAGTTCTTC	CASSLRDRGPRSYNEQFF
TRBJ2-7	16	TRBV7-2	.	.	TGTGCCAGCGGCCCAAACAGGGTTGGGACTTACTACGAGCAGTACTTC	CASGPNRVGTYYEQYF
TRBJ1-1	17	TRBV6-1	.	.	TGTGCCAGCAGATTGATGGGGGGGGGCAGGGGTAACACTGAAGCTTTCTTT	CASRLMGGGRGNTEAFF
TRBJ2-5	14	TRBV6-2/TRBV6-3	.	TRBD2	TGTGCCAGCAGGGCTAGCGGTCCCCAAGAGACCCAGTACTTC	CASRASGPQETQYF
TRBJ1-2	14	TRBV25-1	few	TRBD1	TGTGCCAGCAGTGGAGACAGGGTAGGGTATGGCTACACCTTC	CASSGDRVGYGYTF
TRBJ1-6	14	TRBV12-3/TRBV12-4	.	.	TGTGCCAGCAGACCTGGGGGGGGACATTCACCCCTCCACTTT	CASRPGGGHSPLHF
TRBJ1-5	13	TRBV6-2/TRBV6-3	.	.	TGTGCCAGCAGTTACTCTTCCGACAGGACCCAGCATTTT	CASSYSSDRTQHF
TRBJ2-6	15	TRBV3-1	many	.	TGTGCCAGCAGCCAAGATTGGACAGCCAGCAACGTCCTGACTTTC	CASSQDWTASNVLTF
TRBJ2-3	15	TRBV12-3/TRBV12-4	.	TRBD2	TGTGCCAGCAGTCCCCTCAAGGGGAGGGGAGATACGCAGTATTTT	CASSPLKGRGDTQYF
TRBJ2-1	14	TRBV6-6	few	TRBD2	TGTGCCAGCACCGATAGCGGGGGGGCCGATGAGCAGTTCTTC	CASTDSGGADEQFF
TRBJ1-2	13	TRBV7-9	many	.	TGTGCCAGCAGCACCGGGACGTCCTATGGCTACACCTTC	CASSTGTSYGYTF
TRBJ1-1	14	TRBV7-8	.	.	TGTGCCAGCAGCTTTGCCAGGAAAACAACTGAAGCTTTCTTT	CASSFARKTTEAFF
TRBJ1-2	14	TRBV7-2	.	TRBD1	TGTGCCAGCAGCTTAGCGGGACAGGGGTATGGCTGCACCTTC	CASSLAGQGYGCTF
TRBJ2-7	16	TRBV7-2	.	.	TGTGCCAGCAGCTCCTTACCGGGACCTGGGAGCAATGAGCAGTACTTC	CASSSLPGPGSNEQYF
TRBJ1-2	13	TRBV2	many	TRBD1	TGTGCCAGCAGTCGACAGGGAAGAGATGGCTACACCTTC	CASSRQGRDGYTF
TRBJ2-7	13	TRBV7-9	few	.	TGTGCCAGCAGCCCCCGTTATTCTGTCGAGCAGTACTTC	CASSPRYSVEQYF
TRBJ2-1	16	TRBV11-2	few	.	TGTGCCAGCAGCCCCCGGGACGCGAGCTCCTACAATGAGCAGTTCTTC	CASSPRDASSYNEQFF
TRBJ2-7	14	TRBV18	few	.	TGTGCCAGCTCACCGTATGGCGCCGGAAACGAGCAGTACTTC	CASSPYGAGNEQYF
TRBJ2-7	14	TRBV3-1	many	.	TGTGCCAGCAGCCAAGGGCCTTCACGGACCGAGCAGTACTTC	CASSQGPSRTEQYF
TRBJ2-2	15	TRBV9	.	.	TGTGCCAGCAGAAGAACGGGGACGAACACCGGGGGGCTGTTTTTT	CASRRTGTNTGGLFF
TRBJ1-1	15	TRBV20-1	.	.	TGCAGTGCTAGGGTGGTAGGGATCATGAACACTGAAGCTTTCTTT	CSARVVGIMNTEAFF
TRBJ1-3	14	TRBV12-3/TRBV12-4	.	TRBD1	TGTGCCAGCAGTTTTGGACAGGGCGGAAACACCATATATTTT	CASSFGQGGNTIYF
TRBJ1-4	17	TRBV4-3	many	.	TGCGCCAGCAGCCAAGATATCGCTTTTACAACTAATGAAAAACTGTTTTTT	CASSQDIAFTTNEKLFF
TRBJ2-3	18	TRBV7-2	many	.	TGTGCCAGCAGCTTAAGATCCCAGGGAGATGGGGTCACAGATACGCAGTATTTT	CASSLRSQGDGVTDTQYF
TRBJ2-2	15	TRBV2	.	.	TGTGCCAGCAGCCTCCCGCCGGCGAACACCGGGGAGCTGTTTTTT	CASSLPPANTGELFF